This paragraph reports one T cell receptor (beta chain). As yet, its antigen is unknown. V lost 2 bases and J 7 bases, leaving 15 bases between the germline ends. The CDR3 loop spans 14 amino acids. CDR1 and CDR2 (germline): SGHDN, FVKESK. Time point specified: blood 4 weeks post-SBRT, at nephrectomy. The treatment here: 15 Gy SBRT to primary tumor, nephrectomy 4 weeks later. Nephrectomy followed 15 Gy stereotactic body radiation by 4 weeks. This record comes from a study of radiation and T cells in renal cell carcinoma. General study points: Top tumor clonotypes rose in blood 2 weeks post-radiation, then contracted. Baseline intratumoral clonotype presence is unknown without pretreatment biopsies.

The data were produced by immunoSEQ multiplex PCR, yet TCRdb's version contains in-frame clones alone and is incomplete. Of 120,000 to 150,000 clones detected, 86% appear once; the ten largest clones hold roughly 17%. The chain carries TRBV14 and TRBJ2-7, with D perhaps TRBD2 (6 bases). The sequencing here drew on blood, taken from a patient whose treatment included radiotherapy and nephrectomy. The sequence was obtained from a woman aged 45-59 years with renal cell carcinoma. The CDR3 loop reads CASSQRGTLGEQYF. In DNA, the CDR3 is TGTGCCAGCAGCCAACGGGGGACCCTGGGTGAGCAGTACTTC.